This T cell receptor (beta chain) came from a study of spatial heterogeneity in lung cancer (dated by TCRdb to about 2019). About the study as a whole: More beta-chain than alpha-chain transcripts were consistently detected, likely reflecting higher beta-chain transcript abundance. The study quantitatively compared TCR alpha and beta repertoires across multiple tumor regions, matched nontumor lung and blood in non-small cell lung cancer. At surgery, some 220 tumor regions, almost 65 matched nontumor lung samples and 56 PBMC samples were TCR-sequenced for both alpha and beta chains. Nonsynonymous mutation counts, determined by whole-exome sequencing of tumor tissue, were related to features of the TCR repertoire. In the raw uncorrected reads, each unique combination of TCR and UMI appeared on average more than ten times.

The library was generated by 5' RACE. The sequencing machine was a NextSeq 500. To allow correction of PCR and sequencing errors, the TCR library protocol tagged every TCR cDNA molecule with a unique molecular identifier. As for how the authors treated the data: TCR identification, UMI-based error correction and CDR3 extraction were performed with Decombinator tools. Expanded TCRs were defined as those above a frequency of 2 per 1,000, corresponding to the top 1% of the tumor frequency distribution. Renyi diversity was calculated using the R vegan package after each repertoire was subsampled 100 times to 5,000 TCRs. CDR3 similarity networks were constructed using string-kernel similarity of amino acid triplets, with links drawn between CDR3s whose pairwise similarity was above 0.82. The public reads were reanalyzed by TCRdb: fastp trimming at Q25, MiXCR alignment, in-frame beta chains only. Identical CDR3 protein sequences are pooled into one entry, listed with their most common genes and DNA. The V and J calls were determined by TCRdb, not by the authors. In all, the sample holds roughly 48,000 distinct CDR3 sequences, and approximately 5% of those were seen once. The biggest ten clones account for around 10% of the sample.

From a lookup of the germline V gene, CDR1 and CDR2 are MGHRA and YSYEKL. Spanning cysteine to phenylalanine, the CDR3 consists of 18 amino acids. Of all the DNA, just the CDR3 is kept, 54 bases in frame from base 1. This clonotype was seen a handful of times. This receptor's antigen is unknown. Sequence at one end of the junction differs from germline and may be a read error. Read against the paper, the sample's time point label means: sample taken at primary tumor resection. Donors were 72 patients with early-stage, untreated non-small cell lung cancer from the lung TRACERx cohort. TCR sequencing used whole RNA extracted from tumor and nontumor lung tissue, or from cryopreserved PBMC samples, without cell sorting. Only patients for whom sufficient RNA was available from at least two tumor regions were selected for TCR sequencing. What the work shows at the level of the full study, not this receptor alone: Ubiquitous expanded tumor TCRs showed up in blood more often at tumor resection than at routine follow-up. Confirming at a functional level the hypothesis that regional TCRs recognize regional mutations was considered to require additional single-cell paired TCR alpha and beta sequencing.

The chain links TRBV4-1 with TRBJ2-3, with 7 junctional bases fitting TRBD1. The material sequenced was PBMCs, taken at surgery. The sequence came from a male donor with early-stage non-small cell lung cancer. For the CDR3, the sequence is CAGSQDPIDRAQVSSQYF. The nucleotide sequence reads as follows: TGCGCCGGCAGCCAAGATCCCATTGACAGGGCCCAAGTGAGTTCGCAGTATTTT.